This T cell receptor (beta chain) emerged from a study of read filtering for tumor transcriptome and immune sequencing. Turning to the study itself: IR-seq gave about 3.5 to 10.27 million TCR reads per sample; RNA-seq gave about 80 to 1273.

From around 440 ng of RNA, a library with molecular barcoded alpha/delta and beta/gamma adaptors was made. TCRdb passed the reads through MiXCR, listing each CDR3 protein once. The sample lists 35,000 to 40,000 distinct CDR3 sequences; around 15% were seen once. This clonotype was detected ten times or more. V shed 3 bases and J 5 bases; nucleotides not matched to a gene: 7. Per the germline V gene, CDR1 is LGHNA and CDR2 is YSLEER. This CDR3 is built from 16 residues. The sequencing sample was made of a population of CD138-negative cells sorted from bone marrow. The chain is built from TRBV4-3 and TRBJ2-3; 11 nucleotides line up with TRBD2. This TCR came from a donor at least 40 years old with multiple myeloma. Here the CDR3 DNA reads TGCGCCAGCAGCCAGAATAGCGGGAGGGGGCAAGATACGCAGTATTTT. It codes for CASSQNSGRGQDTQYF.